The subject of this entry is one T cell receptor beta chain. Per germline, CDR1 SNHLY and CDR2 FYNNEI. The CDR3 spans 13 residues. V was cut by 7 bases and J by 2 bases, with 11 bases left in between. These data belong to a study of blood T cell repertoires in COVID-19. At the level of the study: Acute and convalescent COVID-19 specimens originated in the United States, Italy and Spain. The cDNA or gDNA used as material had been derived from T cells, B-cell-depleted T cells, or PBMCs.

In the original workflow: Researchers report that nucleated cell counts were estimated from reference gene primer amplification. Sequenced by immunoSEQ multiplex PCR; TCRdb stores in-frame clones only, minus some. That table gives V, J and clone size, and the DNA gave D and trimming. The sample includes some 160,000 clones, around four fifths of them seen just once. This receptor was identified in a woman aged 80 or over with acute or convalescent COVID-19. The chain combines TRBV2 with TRBJ1-1, with unresolved D. Specimen: peripheral blood. For the CDR3, the DNA is TGTGCCAGCAAATTGGAGCCTAACACTGAAGCTTTCTTT. It specifies CASKLEPNTEAFF.